What follows describes a single T cell receptor beta chain. Its antigen is unknown. This specimen comes from a study of Tregs in tolerant kidney transplant recipients. Points from the study as a whole: Expanding Tregs on activated donor B cells appeared to best identify donor-specific TCRbeta clones. Changing PCR primers prevented nucleotide comparison between some patients' samples. The small number of patients limits these findings pending further validation.

Recipients received nonmyeloablative bone marrow transplants from related graft donors, with transient mixed chimerism. CD4+CD25+CD127- Tregs, CD4+CD25- non-Tregs, CD4 and CD8 cells were sorted. Measured with immunoSEQ multiplex PCR; TCRdb has only the in-frame clones, and not every one. The sample includes around 86,000 clones, roughly 90% of them seen just once. Sequencing used CD4+ T cells from blood (PBMCs), obtained 24 months after the transplant. The source of this sequence is a human patient who received a combined kidney and bone marrow transplant. The graft donor may have given rise to some T cells.

CDR3 amino acids: CSVGGRVETQYF. The DNA of the CDR3 is TGCAGCGTTGGAGGGAGGGTCGAGACCCAGTACTTC. This sequence joins TRBV29-1 and TRBJ2-5; 7 positions agree with TRBD2. V was clipped by 4 bases and J by 5 bases; unmatched bases: 4. Germline values: CDR1 SQVTM, CDR2 ANQGSEA. The length of the CDR3 is 12 residues.